This T cell receptor beta chain originates from a study of vaccination and CD4 T cells after COVID-19. Study at large: Investigators drew the post-COVID samples a median 101 days after diagnosis, with a range of 35 to 161. General observations from the study: In median terms, SARS-CoV-2-reactive clonotypes went from about 20 to 38, a nonsignificant rise.

Time point defined: late sampling 161 to 241 days after vaccination in a few convalescent patients. This sample's treatment: approximately 11-day PBMC culture with coronavirus spike peptide pools or control peptides (ViraFEST assay). Details on this clonotype: Its antigen is currently unknown.

This CDR3 contains 10 residues. V lost 3 bases to trimming and J lost 10 bases, with 8 bases between them. In germline, CDR1 is DFQATT, CDR2 SNEGSKA (reference sequence). The Oncomine TCR Beta short-read assay was applied to DNA of cultured CD4+ T cells. DNA came from CD4+ T cells after culture. TCRdb reprocessed the PCR reads with MiXCR, giving one entry per CDR3 protein. The sample shows more than 20,000 distinct CDR3 sequences, less than 45% of them seen only once. The TCR originated in a human donor who had recovered from COVID-19. This chain joins TRBV20-1 and TRBJ2-3; the D is unclear. The specimen comprised CD4+ T cells from blood, cultured in vitro, sampled about 7 months after SARS-CoV-2 vaccination. CDR3 in DNA: TGCAGTGCTAGGGAGACTTCGCAGTATTTT. It codes for CSARETSQYF.